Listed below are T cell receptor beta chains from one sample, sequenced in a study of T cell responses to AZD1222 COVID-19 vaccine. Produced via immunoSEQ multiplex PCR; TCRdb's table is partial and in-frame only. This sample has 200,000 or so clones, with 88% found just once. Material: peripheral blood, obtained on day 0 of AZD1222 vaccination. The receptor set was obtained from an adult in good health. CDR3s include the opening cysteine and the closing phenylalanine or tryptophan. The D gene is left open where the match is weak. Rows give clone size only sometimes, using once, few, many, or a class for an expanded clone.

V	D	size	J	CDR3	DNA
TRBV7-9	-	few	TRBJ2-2	CATVFGAGTNTGELFF	TGTGCCACCGTCTTTGGGGCGGGGACGAACACCGGGGAGCTGTTTTTT
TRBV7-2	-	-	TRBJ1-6	CASSLWGKSPLHF	TGTGCCAGCAGCTTATGGGGGAAATCACCCCTCCACTTT
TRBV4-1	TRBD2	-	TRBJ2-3	CASSQESSGGAITDTQYF	TGCGCCAGCAGCCAAGAGTCTAGCGGGGGGGCCATCACAGATACGCAGTATTTT
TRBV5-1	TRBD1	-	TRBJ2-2	CASSLRGGASTNGELFF	TGCGCCAGCAGCTTGCGAGGGGGCGCATCGACAAACGGGGAGCTGTTTTTT
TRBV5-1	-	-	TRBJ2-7	CASSLILGGAGEQYF	TGCGCCAGCAGCTTGATTCTTGGGGGGGCCGGCGAGCAGTACTTC
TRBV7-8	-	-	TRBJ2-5	CASSFNLVQETQYF	TGTGCCAGCAGCTTCAATCTAGTCCAAGAGACCCAGTACTTC
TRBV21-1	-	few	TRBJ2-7	CARNREPHEQYF	TGTGCCAGGAACAGGGAACCCCACGAGCAGTACTTC
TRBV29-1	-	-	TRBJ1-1	CSVGGVNTEAFF	TGCAGCGTTGGAGGGGTGAACACTGAAGCTTTCTTT
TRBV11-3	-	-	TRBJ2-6	CASSLAALMAGANVLTF	TGTGCCAGCAGCTTAGCGGCCCTCATGGCCGGGGCCAACGTCCTGACTTTC
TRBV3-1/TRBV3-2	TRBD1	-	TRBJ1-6	CASSPPGQENSPLHF	TGTGCCAGCAGTCCACCGGGACAGGAGAATTCACCCCTCCACTTT
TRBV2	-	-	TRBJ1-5	CASRSEYGPQHF	TGTGCCAGCCGCAGTGAGTATGGACCCCAGCATTTT
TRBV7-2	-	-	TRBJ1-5	CASSLIRINQPQHF	TGTGCCAGCAGCTTAATCAGAATCAATCAGCCCCAGCATTTT
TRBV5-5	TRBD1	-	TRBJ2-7	CASSFRDRGTEQYF	TGTGCCAGCAGCTTTAGAGACAGGGGTACCGAGCAGTACTTC
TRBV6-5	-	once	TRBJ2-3	CASSYTGDTQYF	TGTGCCAGCAGTTACACGGGAGATACGCAGTATTTT
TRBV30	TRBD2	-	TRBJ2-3	CAWSPGLAGRVTDTQYF	TGTGCCTGGAGTCCGGGACTAGCGGGGCGGGTCACAGATACGCAGTATTTT
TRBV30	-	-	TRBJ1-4	CAWRGGRGEKLFF	TGTGCCTGGAGGGGGGGACGGGGTGAAAAACTGTTTTTT
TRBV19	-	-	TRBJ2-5	CASTPGLAWKTQYF	TGTGCCAGTACCCCGGGACTTGCGTGGAAGACCCAGTACTTC
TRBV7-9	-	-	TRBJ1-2	CASSSLGPMGVQGYTF	TGTGCCAGCAGCTCCTTAGGGCCCATGGGAGTTCAGGGCTACACCTTC
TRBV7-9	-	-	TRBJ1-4	CASSWGTATNEKLFF	TGTGCCAGCAGCTGGGGGACGGCAACTAATGAAAAACTGTTTTTT
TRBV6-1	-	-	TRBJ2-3	CASSEDRQVGTHTQYF	TGTGCCAGCAGTGAAGACAGGCAAGTGGGCACACATACGCAGTATTTT
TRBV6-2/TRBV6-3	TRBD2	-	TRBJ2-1	CASSYSNSLLAGSYNEQFF	TGTGCCAGCAGTTACTCGAATTCTTTATTAGCGGGGTCCTACAATGAGCAGTTCTTC
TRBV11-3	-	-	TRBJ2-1	CASSLGLWGVYNEQFF	TGTGCCAGCAGCTTAGGCCTCTGGGGGGTGTACAATGAGCAGTTCTTC
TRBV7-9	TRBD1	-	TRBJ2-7	CASSPGTVYNEQYF	TGTGCCAGCAGCCCAGGGACAGTTTATAACGAGCAGTACTTC
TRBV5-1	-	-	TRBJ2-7	CASSLGTLSSYEQYF	TGCGCCAGCAGCTTGGGGACACTTAGCTCCTACGAGCAGTACTTC
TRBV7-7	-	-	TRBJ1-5	CASSRKQGSGNQPQHF	TGTGCCAGCAGCCGTAAACAGGGATCTGGCAATCAGCCCCAGCATTTT
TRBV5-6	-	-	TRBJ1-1	CASSARGGAVGTEAFF	TGTGCCAGCAGCGCCCGGGGAGGGGCGGTGGGGACTGAAGCTTTCTTT
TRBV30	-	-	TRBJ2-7	CAWSVNRRGEQYF	TGTGCCTGGAGTGTAAATCGCCGGGGCGAGCAGTACTTC
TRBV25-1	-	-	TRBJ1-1	CASSGSPPNTEAFF	TGTGCCAGCAGTGGCTCACCGCCTAACACTGAAGCTTTCTTT
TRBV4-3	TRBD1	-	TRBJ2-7	CASSRFLTGGMTYEQYF	TGCGCCAGCAGCCGATTCCTAACAGGGGGGATGACCTACGAGCAGTACTTC
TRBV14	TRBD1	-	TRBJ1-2	CASSQVGTGPNYGYTF	TGTGCCAGCAGCCAAGTAGGGACAGGGCCTAACTATGGCTACACCTTC
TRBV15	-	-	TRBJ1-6	CATSSQGDSHSPLHF	TGTGCCACCAGCAGCCAGGGTGACAGCCATTCACCCCTCCACTTT
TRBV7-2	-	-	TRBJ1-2	CASSLATRNYGYTF	TGTGCCAGCAGCTTAGCGACACGGAACTATGGCTACACCTTC
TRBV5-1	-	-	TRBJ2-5	CASSLASQETQYF	TGCGCCAGCAGCTTGGCCAGTCAAGAGACCCAGTACTTC
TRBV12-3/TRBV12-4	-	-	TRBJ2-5	CASSRVGQETQYF	TGTGCCAGCAGTCGGGTGGGGCAAGAGACCCAGTACTTC
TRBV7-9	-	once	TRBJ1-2	CASSRSGTDNYGYTF	TGTGCCAGCAGCCGATCTGGGACGGACAACTATGGCTACACCTTC
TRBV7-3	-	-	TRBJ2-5	CASSPTSTETQYF	TGTGCCAGCAGCCCCACTAGTACAGAGACCCAGTACTTC
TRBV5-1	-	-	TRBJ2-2	CASSIDVTGELFF	TGCGCCAGCAGCATTGACGTCACCGGGGAGCTGTTTTTT
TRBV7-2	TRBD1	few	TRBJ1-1	CASSLDRVTEAFF	TGTGCCAGCAGCCTTGACAGGGTCACTGAAGCTTTCTTT
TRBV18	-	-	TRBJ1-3	CASSPPGKLQGNTIYF	TGTGCCAGCTCACCCCCCGGGAAGTTGCAAGGAAACACCATATATTTT
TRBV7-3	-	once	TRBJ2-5	CASGRGGGETQYF	TGTGCCAGCGGCAGGGGAGGGGGAGAGACCCAGTACTTC
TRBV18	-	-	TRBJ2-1	CASSPLPENNEQFF	TGTGCCAGCTCACCACTCCCAGAGAACAATGAGCAGTTCTTC
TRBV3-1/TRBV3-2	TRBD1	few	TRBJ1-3	CASSPRRQGAGNTIYF	TGTGCCAGCAGCCCGCGAAGGCAGGGGGCGGGAAACACCATATATTTT
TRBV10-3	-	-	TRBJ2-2	CAISWEWSTGELFF	TGTGCCATCAGTTGGGAGTGGAGCACCGGGGAGCTGTTTTTT
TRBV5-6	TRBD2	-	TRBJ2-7	CASSLGPSGAGYEQYF	TGTGCCAGCAGCTTGGGACCTAGCGGGGCTGGGTACGAGCAGTACTTC
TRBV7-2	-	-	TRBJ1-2	CASSLARVANYGYTF	TGTGCCAGCAGCTTAGCGCGGGTAGCTAACTATGGCTACACCTTC
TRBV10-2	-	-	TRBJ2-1	CASSERTGGLYNEQFF	TGCGCCAGCAGTGAGAGAACCGGGGGCCTCTACAATGAGCAGTTCTTC
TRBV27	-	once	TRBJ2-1	CASSFVAGTDQFF	TGTGCCAGCAGTTTCGTGGCGGGGACAGATCAGTTCTTC
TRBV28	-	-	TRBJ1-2	CASTGVGGYTF	TGTGCCAGCACAGGGGTGGGTGGCTACACCTTC
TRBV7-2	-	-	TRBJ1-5	CASSLAGRGNQPQHF	TGTGCCAGCAGCTTAGCGGGACGGGGCAATCAGCCCCAGCATTTT
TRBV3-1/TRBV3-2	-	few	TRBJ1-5	CASSQGGQGPYQPQHF	TGTGCCAGCAGCCAAGGGGGGCAGGGCCCGTATCAGCCCCAGCATTTT
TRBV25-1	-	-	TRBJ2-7	CASSEFSYEQYF	TGTGCCAGCAGTGAGTTCTCCTACGAGCAGTACTTC
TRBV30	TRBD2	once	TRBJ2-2	CAWSRGGITGELFF	TGTGCCTGGAGCCGGGGGGGGATCACCGGGGAGCTGTTTTTT